These T cell receptor beta chains were read from a single sample in a study of CD8 T cells in ankylosing spondylitis. TCRdb reanalysed the 5' RACE reads using MiXCR and keeps one entry per CDR3 protein. The sample contains about 200,000 distinct CDR3 sequences, 9.5% to 15% of which appear only once. Sequenced material: blood, either unsorted or a sorted T cell fraction (not recorded which). All receptors come from a male donor with ankylosing spondylitis or in good health (not recorded which). Each CDR3 is given with its conserved first and last residue. The D gene is left open where the match is weak. Rows may omit the clone size; those that give it use once, few, many or a size class.

TRBD1,15,TRBJ2-5,few,TRBV12-3/TRBV12-4,CASSFSRTGEETQYF,TGTGCCAGCAGTTTCAGCCGGACAGGGGAAGAGACCCAGTACTTC
-,13,TRBJ2-4,-,TRBV20-1,CSPSFVQARIQYF,TGCAGTCCCTCTTTTGTACAGGCTCGAATTCAGTACTTC
TRBD1,16,TRBJ2-3,few,TRBV27,CASSLATGAGTDTQYF,TGTGCCAGCAGTTTAGCGACAGGGGCAGGCACAGATACGCAGTATTTT
-,15,TRBJ2-2,-,TRBV5-1,CASSAGPMDTGELFF,TGCGCCAGCAGCGCGGGACCGATGGACACCGGGGAGCTGTTTTTT
-,14,TRBJ2-7,-,TRBV12-3/TRBV12-4,CASSPGLVSYEQYF,TGTGCCAGCAGCCCGGGCCTCGTCTCCTACGAGCAGTACTTC
TRBD1,16,TRBJ1-1,few,TRBV27,CASSLGTGLLNTEAFF,TGTGCCAGCAGTCTCGGGACAGGATTACTGAACACTGAAGCTTTCTTT
TRBD2,16,TRBJ2-7,many,TRBV29-1,CSVEWDRSGGSYEQYF,TGCAGCGTTGAATGGGATCGTAGCGGGGGTTCCTACGAGCAGTACTTC
TRBD2,17,TRBJ2-1,many,TRBV11-2,CASSLRAPGLATGEPFF,TGTGCCAGCAGCTTAAGGGCCCCGGGACTAGCCACTGGGGAACCGTTCTTC
-,14,TRBJ2-1,-,TRBV15,CATSRDRDGNEQFF,TGTGCCACCAGCAGAGACAGGGATGGCAATGAGCAGTTCTTC
TRBD2,15,TRBJ2-1,few,TRBV7-9,CASSSGLGTYNEQFF,TGTGCCAGCAGCTCGGGACTAGGGACCTACAATGAGCAGTTCTTC
-,13,TRBJ2-5,-,TRBV7-9,CASSWTPQETQYF,TGTGCCAGCAGCTGGACACCCCAAGAGACCCAGTACTTC
-,14,TRBJ1-1,few,TRBV4-1,CASSQAGDDTEAFF,TGCGCCAGCAGCCAAGCAGGGGATGACACTGAAGCTTTCTTT
-,18,TRBJ1-1,many,TRBV10-3,CAISGNEGANRLNTEAFF,TGTGCCATCAGTGGAAACGAGGGCGCGAACCGGTTGAACACTGAAGCTTTCTTT
-,14,TRBJ2-7,few,TRBV20-1,CSAWEGWAIREQYF,TGCAGTGCCTGGGAAGGGTGGGCTATCCGCGAGCAGTACTTC
-,17,TRBJ2-2,-,TRBV11-2,CASSLVPGRGDTGELFF,TGTGCCAGCAGCTTAGTCCCAGGTCGTGGTGACACCGGGGAGCTGTTTTTT
-,15,TRBJ1-6,-,TRBV7-9,CASSSSGEYNSPLHF,TGTGCCAGCAGCTCCAGCGGGGAATATAATTCACCCCTCCACTTT
TRBD2,16,TRBJ2-1,-,TRBV19,CASRDKREISGNEQFF,TGTGCCAGTAGGGACAAGCGGGAGATCAGTGGCAATGAGCAGTTCTTC
-,15,TRBJ2-1,few,TRBV11-3,CASSSWVASGNEQFF,TGTGCCAGCAGCTCTTGGGTAGCTAGTGGTAATGAGCAGTTCTTC
-,14,TRBJ2-3,many,TRBV5-1,CASSLYGETDTQYF,TGCGCCAGCAGCTTGTATGGGGAGACAGATACGCAGTATTTT
TRBD1,14,TRBJ2-7,many,TRBV30,CAWSGPGTGYEQYF,TGTGCCTGGAGTGGACCCGGGACAGGATACGAGCAGTACTTC
TRBD2,16,TRBJ2-2,many,TRBV11-2,CASSSRTSGNTGELFF,TGTGCCAGCAGCTCGAGGACTAGCGGAAACACCGGGGAGCTGTTTTTT
-,15,TRBJ2-1,few,TRBV6-5,CASSYLARSYNEQFF,TGTGCCAGCAGTTATCTTGCCCGGTCCTACAATGAGCAGTTCTTC
-,14,TRBJ1-2,-,TRBV6-1,CASSRASDSWGYTF,TGTGCCAGCAGTCGGGCCAGCGACTCTTGGGGCTACACCTTC
TRBD2,16,TRBJ2-1,few,TRBV18,CASPGGAGVGIDEQFF,TGTGCCAGCCCCGGTGGAGCGGGAGTAGGAATCGATGAGCAGTTCTTC